The rows below give T cell receptor beta chains drawn from one sample of a study of CD8 T cells in Susac syndrome. TCRdb reprocessed the immunoSEQ multiplex PCR reads with MiXCR, giving one entry per CDR3 protein. Found here are about 170,000 distinct CDR3 sequences, 95% to 96% of them singletons; the top ten hold around 0.12%. Sequencing input: CD4+ T cells from PBMCs. These TCRs come from a human donor with Susac syndrome. CDR3s include the opening cysteine and the closing phenylalanine or tryptophan. The D gene is left open where the match is weak. Clone sizes are given selectively: once, few, many, or a class where the clone is expanded.

d_call j_call v_call clone_size cdr3_length cdr3_nt cdr3_aa
NA TRBJ2-6 TRBV9 NA 15 TGTGCCAGCAGCGTCCCCAAGGCTGGGGCCAACGTCCTGACTTTC CASSVPKAGANVLTF
NA TRBJ1-2 TRBV29-1 NA 12 TGCAGCGTTGAAGAACCCGGAGATGGCTACACCTTC CSVEEPGDGYTF
TRBD1 TRBJ2-7 TRBV9 NA 15 TGTGCCAGCAGCGTGGGTACAGGGGGCAACTACGAGCAGTACTTC CASSVGTGGNYEQYF
TRBD2 TRBJ2-7 TRBV28 NA 15 TGTGCCAGCAGTGCCTTAGCGGGCATCTCCTACGAGCAGTACTTC CASSALAGISYEQYF
NA TRBJ1-4 TRBV30 NA 13 TGTGCCTGGAGGAAGTCAATTAATGAAAAACTGTTTTTT CAWRKSINEKLFF
TRBD1 TRBJ1-1 TRBV5-1 NA 14 TGCGCCAGCAGCCAGACAGGGGGGGGCACTGAAGCTTTCTTT CASSQTGGGTEAFF
TRBD2 TRBJ2-7 TRBV9 NA 16 TGTGCCAGCAGCGTAGGGGTTAGCGGGAGGGCCTACGAGCAGTACTTC CASSVGVSGRAYEQYF
NA TRBJ2-5 TRBV9 NA 14 TGTGCCAGCAGCGTAGGGTGGTTCCAAGAGACCCAGTACTTC CASSVGWFQETQYF
NA TRBJ2-3 TRBV4-3 NA 14 TGCGCCAGCAGCCAGCTACCGGGAACAGATACGCAGTATTTT CASSQLPGTDTQYF
TRBD2 TRBJ2-3 TRBV12-3/TRBV12-4 NA 15 TGTGCCAGCAGTTTTAGCGGGAGGGCCGCAGATACGCAGTATTTT CASSFSGRAADTQYF
NA TRBJ2-3 TRBV7-9 NA 14 TGTGCCAGCAGAATGGAGGGGGGCACAGATACGCAGTATTTT CASRMEGGTDTQYF
NA TRBJ2-5 TRBV7-9 NA 13 TGTGCCAGCAGTGACAGTTTTCAAGAGACCCAGTACTTC CASSDSFQETQYF
NA TRBJ2-6 TRBV7-2 NA 16 TGTGCCAGCAGCTTACAATCCCTTTCTGGGGCCAACGTCCTGACTTTC CASSLQSLSGANVLTF
TRBD2 TRBJ2-5 TRBV29-1 once 15 TGCAGCGTTGCCCTTAGCGGGAGTATGCGGCAGACCCAGTACTTC CSVALSGSMRQTQYF
TRBD2 TRBJ2-5 TRBV7-3 NA 14 TGTGCCAGCAGTGAAGATGGCGGGAGTGAGACCCAGTACTTC CASSEDGGSETQYF
TRBD2 TRBJ2-3 TRBV28 NA 12 TGTGCCAGCAGTCGGACTAGCGTGGCGCAGTATTTT CASSRTSVAQYF
NA TRBJ1-6 TRBV20-1 NA 14 TGCAGTGCTAGAGATCGAAGGGCAGTTTCACCCCTCCACTTT CSARDRRAVSPLHF
TRBD2 TRBJ2-7 TRBV30 few 14 TGTGCCTGGAAGACTAGCCCGAGCTCCTACGAGCAGTACTTC CAWKTSPSSYEQYF
NA TRBJ2-7 TRBV7-2 NA 15 TGTGCCAGCAGCTTAGAACACGGCCGAGTCTACGAGCAGTACTTC CASSLEHGRVYEQYF
NA TRBJ1-5 TRBV28 NA 17 TGTGCCAGCTTCCGTGGGCGCAGGAGCTATAGCAATCAGCCCCAGCATTTT CASFRGRRSYSNQPQHF
NA TRBJ1-2 TRBV14 NA 13 TGTGCCAGCAGCCAAGATGACAGCTATGGCTACACCTTC CASSQDDSYGYTF
NA TRBJ2-4 TRBV27 NA 16 TGTGCCAGCAGTGACGGACAGAATCTAGCCAAAAACATTCAGTACTTC CASSDGQNLAKNIQYF
TRBD1 TRBJ2-7 TRBV25-1 NA 13 TGTGCCAGCAGTGGACAGGGATTCTACGAGCAGTACTTC CASSGQGFYEQYF
TRBD1 TRBJ2-7 TRBV29-1 NA 13 TGCAGCGTTCTAGGATGGACAGGGGGCGAGCAGTACTTC CSVLGWTGGEQYF
NA TRBJ2-2 TRBV12-3/TRBV12-4 NA 12 TGTGCCAGCAGCTTATACCGGGGGGAGCTGTTTTTT CASSLYRGELFF
TRBD2 TRBJ2-1 TRBV9 NA 17 TGTGCCAGCAGCGAGGGACTAGCGGGGGGGGCTAACAATGAGCAGTTCTTC CASSEGLAGGANNEQFF
NA TRBJ2-1 TRBV7-9 NA 11 TGTGCCAGCAGCCTACAGTATGAGCAGTTCTTC CASSLQYEQFF
NA TRBJ1-1 TRBV29-1 NA 13 TGCAGCGCACGTGGAGGCCGGAACACTGAAGCTTTCTTT CSARGGRNTEAFF
TRBD2 TRBJ2-3 TRBV5-5 NA 17 TGTGCCAGCAGCCCCGGGACTAGCGGGGGCCCCGCAGATACGCAGTATTTT CASSPGTSGGPADTQYF
NA TRBJ2-7 TRBV20-1 NA 12 TGCAGTGCTAGAGGGTCGGCGTCCGAGCAGTACTTC CSARGSASEQYF
TRBD2 TRBJ2-5 TRBV19 NA 15 TGTGCCAGTAGCTCCCGTAGCGGGAGAGGAGAGACCCAGTACTTC CASSSRSGRGETQYF
TRBD1 TRBJ1-5 TRBV9 NA 15 TGTGCCAGCAGCTTGACAGGGGGAGTCGGTCAGCCCCAGCATTTT CASSLTGGVGQPQHF
NA TRBJ1-2 TRBV28 NA 11 TGTGCCAGCGGTAGTGCGGGCGGCTACACCTTC CASGSAGGYTF